This paragraph reports one T cell receptor (beta chain). This sample was taken from a study of T cell changes during pregnancy in multiple sclerosis. From germline, CDR1 is MGHRA and CDR2 YSYEKL. The CDR3 runs to 14 residues. V shed 2 bases and J shed 2 bases, with 10 bases lying between them. Measured with immunoSEQ multiplex PCR; TCRdb has only the in-frame clones, and not every one. The sample carries 66,000 or so clones, 90% recorded once. The genes are TRBV4-1 and TRBJ2-7, with D tentatively TRBD1 (5 bases). Sequences were derived from peripheral blood, sampled in the first trimester of pregnancy. The clonotype originates from a female donor in good health, enrolled as a control in a pregnancy study. CDR3 amino acids: CASSQTTAAYEQYF. The CDR3 region has the DNA TGCGCCAGCAGCCAAACGACAGCAGCCTACGAGCAGTACTTC.